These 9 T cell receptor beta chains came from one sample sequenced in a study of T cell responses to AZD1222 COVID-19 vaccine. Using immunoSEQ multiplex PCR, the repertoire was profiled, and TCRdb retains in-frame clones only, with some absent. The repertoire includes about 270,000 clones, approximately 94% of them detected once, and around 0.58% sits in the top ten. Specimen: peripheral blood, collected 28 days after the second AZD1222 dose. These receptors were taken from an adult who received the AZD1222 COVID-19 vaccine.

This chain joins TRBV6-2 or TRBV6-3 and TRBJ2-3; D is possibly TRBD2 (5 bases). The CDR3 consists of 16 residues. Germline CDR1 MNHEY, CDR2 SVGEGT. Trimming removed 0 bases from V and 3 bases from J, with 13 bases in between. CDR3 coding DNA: TGTGCCAGCAGTTACTCGAGGGCTATTGAGACAGATACGCAGTATTTT. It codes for CASSYSRAIETDTQYF.

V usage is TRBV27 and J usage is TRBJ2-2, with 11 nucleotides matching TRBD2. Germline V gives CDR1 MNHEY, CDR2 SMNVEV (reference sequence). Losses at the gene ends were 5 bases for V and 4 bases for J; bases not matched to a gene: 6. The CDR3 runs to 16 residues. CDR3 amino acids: CASSPLAGGSTGELFF. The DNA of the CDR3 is TGTGCCAGCAGTCCCTTAGCGGGGGGGAGCACCGGGGAGCTGTTTTTT.

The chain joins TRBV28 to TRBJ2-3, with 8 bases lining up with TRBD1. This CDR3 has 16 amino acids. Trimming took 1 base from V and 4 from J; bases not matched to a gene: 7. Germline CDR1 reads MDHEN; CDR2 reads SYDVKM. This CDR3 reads CASSLFGRGLADTQYF. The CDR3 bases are TGTGCCAGCAGTTTATTCGGCAGGGGGCTCGCAGATACGCAGTATTTT.

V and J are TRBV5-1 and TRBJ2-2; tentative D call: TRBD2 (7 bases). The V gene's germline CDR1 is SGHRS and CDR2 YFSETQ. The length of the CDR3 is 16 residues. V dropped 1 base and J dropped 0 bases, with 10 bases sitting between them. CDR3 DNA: TGCGCCAGCAGCTTGTCGGGGGGCACGAACACCGGGGAGCTGTTTTTT. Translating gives CASSLSGGTNTGELFF. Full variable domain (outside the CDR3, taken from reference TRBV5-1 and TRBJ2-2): KAGVTQTPRYLIKTRGQQVTLSCSPISGHRSVSWYQQTPGQGLQFLFEYFSETQRNKGNFPGRFSGRQFSNSRSEMNVSTLELGDSALYLCASSLSGGTNTGELFFGEGSRLTVL.

The CDR3 here is CASRAGVTGELFF. In nucleotides, the CDR3 is TGTGCCAGCAGAGCAGGGGTCACCGGGGAGCTGTTTTTT. The genes are TRBV2 and TRBJ2-2, with a tentative D call TRBD1 (6 bases). The V end was cut by 6 bases, the J end by 4 bases, with 9 bases between. CDR3 length equals 13 residues. From germline, CDR1 is SNHLY and CDR2 FYNNEI.

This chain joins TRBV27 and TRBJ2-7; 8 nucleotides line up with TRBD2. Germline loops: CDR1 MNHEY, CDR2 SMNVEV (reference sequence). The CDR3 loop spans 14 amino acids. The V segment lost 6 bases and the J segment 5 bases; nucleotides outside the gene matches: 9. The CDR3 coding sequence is TGTGCCAGCAGCGTAGCGGGATGGTCAAACGAGCAGTACTTC. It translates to CASSVAGWSNEQYF.

CDR3 amino acids: CASSRGQAGDTEAFF. CDR3 DNA: TGTGCCAGCAGTCGGGGACAGGCCGGAGACACTGAAGCTTTCTTT. V is TRBV6-5 and J is TRBJ1-1; TRBD1 matches 8 bases. Losses at the gene ends were 5 bases for V and 3 bases for J; bases not matched to a gene: 8. The CDR3 contains 15 residues. CDR1 is MNHEY and CDR2 is SVGAGI in the germline V gene.

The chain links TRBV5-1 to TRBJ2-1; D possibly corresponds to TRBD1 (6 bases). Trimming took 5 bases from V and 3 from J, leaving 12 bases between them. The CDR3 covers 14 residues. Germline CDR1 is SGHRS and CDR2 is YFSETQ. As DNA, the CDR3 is TGCGCCAGCAGGGGGACAAGCCTCTACAATGAGCAGTTCTTC. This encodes CASRGTSLYNEQFF.

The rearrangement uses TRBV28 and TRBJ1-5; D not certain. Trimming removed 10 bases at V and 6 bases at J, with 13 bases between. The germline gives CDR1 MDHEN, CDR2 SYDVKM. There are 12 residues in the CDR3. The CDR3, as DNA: TGTGCCACCCGCCTCGGCGGTCAGCCCCAGCATTTT. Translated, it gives CATRLGGQPQHF.